This T cell receptor beta chain was retrieved from a study of beta chain features in type 1 diabetes. Populations obtained by sorting all exceeded 95% purity. Germline V gene lookup returns CDR1 SGHTA and CDR2 FQGNSA. V lost 2 bases and J lost 7, with 15 bases in between. The CDR3 is 15 residues long. Overall study findings and caveats: Lower insertion and higher deletion counts appeared at VDJ junctions in type 1 diabetes patients. TCRB CDR3s from Type 1 diabetes patients were moderately but significantly shorter in all four CD4+ subsets. Although PCR might favor shorter templates, it would do so equally in patients and controls. Comparison showed that naive, central memory and Treg TCRB repertoires appeared more similar among patients than among healthy donors.

Every isolated RNA sample was fully reverse transcribed, so sequencing captured expressed TCRB transcripts. Assay: immunoSEQ multiplex PCR; the TCRdb copy retains only in-frame clones and omits some. The data hold about 160,000 clones, with roughly 65% observed a single time. This clone was seen once. Its specificity is unknown. The sequence was obtained from a man aged 30 to 39 with type 1 diabetes. Sequencing was done on a sample of naive CD4+ T cells from blood. The genes are TRBV7-2 and TRBJ2-1; tentatively, D is TRBD1 (5 bases). CDR3 sequence reads: CASSLTAGQVNEQFF. The DNA of the CDR3 is TGTGCCAGCAGCTTAACGGCAGGGCAAGTGAATGAGCAGTTCTTC.